This T cell receptor (beta chain) appears in the sequencing data of a study of PD-1 blockade in classical Hodgkin lymphoma. Study-level results: While CD8+ TCR diversity did not rise significantly by C4D1, CD4+ TCR diversity did.

Time point here: cycle 4 day 1 (C4D1), after less than 7 weeks of nivolumab. There was relapse after autologous stem cell transplantation in every patient, and there was variation in brentuximab vedotin exposure. The method was immunoSEQ multiplex PCR; TCRdb's version includes in-frame clones alone and lacks a portion of them. Counted here are some 86,000 clones, less than 95% occurring once; the ten biggest clones make up approximately 3%. V dropped 9 bases and J dropped 4 bases, with 19 bases sitting between them. The CDR3 has 15 amino acids. Germline V gene sequence: CDR1 LNHDA, CDR2 SQIVND (reference sequence). With regard to this clone: Its antigen is not known.

This receptor was obtained from a human donor with classical Hodgkin lymphoma. The sequencing used peripheral blood mononuclear cells (PBMCs), collected before the fourth cycle of nivolumab. The chain has TRBV19 and TRBJ2-1, with a possible D match to TRBD1 (7 bases). In nucleotides, the CDR3 is TGTGCCAGGGCTCCAGGGGGGATGAATTACAATGAGCAGTTCTTC. Its protein product is CARAPGGMNYNEQFF.